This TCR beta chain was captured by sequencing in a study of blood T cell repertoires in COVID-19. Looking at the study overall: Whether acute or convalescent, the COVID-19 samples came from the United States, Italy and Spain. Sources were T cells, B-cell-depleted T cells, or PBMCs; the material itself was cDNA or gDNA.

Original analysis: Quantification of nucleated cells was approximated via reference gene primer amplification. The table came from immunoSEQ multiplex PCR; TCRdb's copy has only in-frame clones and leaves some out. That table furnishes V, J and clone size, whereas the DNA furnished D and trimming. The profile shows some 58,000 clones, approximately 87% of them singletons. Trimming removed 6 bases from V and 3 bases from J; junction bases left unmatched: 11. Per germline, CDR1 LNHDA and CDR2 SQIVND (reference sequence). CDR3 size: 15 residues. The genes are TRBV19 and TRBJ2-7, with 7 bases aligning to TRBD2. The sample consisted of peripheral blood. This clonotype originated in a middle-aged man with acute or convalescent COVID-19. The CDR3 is CASSLAGTTFYEQYF. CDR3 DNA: TGTGCCAGTAGCTTAGCCGGGACTACCTTCTACGAGCAGTACTTC.